This TCR beta chain derives from a study of CD8 T cells in Susac syndrome. Study background: There were Susac syndrome patients who were therapy-naive at blood draw, others on corticosteroids, and others on intravenous immunoglobulin alone.

This clonotype was seen once. Random hexamers were used to reverse transcribe the RNA input (about 0.45 to 1 ug). Multiplex immunoSEQ PCR targeted 54 Vbeta and 13 Jbeta TCR beta segments. TCRdb passed the immunoSEQ multiplex PCR reads through MiXCR, listing each CDR3 protein once. The sample lists about 160,000 distinct CDR3 sequences, about 96% occurring once. Sequencing of TCR beta was performed on blood CD8+ T cells and on blood CD4+ T cells. While CD8+ and CD4+ T cells were isolated negatively, TEMRA cells were enriched by FACS. Germline V gene data show CDR1 as MNHEY and CDR2 as SMNVEV (reference sequence). V was shortened by 5 bases and J by 8 bases, with 25 bases between the two germline ends. The CDR3 loop spans 17 amino acids.

The material sequenced was CD4+ T cells from PBMCs. The TCR originated in a human donor with Susac syndrome. V gene TRBV27 combines with J gene TRBJ2-1, with a possible D match to TRBD2 (6 bases). The CDR3 nucleotides read TGTGCCAGCAGTCTCAAATATACTAGCCCCCCACAGGATGAGCAGTTCTTC. Protein product: CASSLKYTSPPQDEQFF.